This T cell receptor beta chain was identified during a study of CD8+ T cells in alopecia areata. About the research overall: The tofacitinib course ran for 6 to 18 months and was followed by 6 months off drug.

Treatment described: oral pan-JAK inhibitor, 5-10 mg twice daily. Germline lookup yields CDR1 GTSNPN and CDR2 SVGIG (reference sequence). Trimming removed 6 bases from V and 1 base from J, with 11 bases in between. This CDR3 is built from 13 residues. Sequencing relied on a cDNA template that was reverse transcribed from extracted RNA. Data came from immunoSEQ multiplex PCR; TCRdb stores just in-frame clones and leaves some out. Among about 190,000 clones listed, more than 55% were seen once. For this clone: Its antigen is unknown.

Study-wide results and caveats: Normal skin's resident alphabeta T cells are also sequenced in scalp samples. Many expanded lesional clones stayed in scalp and blood while on tofacitinib.

The source was CD4+ T cells sorted from blood, collected around week 50, from a patient treated with tofacitinib. The TCR comes from a human donor with alopecia areata. The chain joins TRBV30 to TRBJ2-3; no reliable D call. The CDR3 coding sequence is TGTGCCTGCCACCCCGACGGCACAGATACGCAGTATTTT. Its protein product is CACHPDGTDTQYF.